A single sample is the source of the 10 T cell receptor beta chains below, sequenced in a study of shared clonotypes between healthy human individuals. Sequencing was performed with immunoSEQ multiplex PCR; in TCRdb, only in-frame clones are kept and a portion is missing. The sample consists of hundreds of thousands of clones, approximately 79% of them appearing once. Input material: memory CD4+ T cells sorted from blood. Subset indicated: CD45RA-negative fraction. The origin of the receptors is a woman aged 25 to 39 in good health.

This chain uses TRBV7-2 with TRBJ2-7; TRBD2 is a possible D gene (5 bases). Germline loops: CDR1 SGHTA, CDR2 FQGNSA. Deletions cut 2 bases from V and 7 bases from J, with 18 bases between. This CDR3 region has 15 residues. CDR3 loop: CASSLRALALEEQYF. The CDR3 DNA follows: TGTGCCAGCAGCTTACGGGCCCTAGCTCTGGAGGAGCAGTACTTC.

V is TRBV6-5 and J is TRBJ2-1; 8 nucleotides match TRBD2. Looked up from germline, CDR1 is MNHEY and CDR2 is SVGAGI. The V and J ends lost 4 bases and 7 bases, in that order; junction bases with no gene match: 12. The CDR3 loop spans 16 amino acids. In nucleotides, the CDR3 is TGTGCCAGCAGTTCCCCCTCCGGGACTAGAAAGAATGAGCAGTTCTTC. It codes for CASSSPSGTRKNEQFF.

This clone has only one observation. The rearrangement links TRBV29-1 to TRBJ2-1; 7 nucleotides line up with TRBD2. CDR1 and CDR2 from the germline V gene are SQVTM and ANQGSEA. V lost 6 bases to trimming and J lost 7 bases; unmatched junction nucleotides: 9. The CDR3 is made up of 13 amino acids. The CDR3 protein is CSVKREGKNEQFF. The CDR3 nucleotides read TGCAGCGTGAAGCGGGAAGGGAAAAATGAGCAGTTCTTC.

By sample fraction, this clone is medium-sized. The CDR3 nucleotides are TGTGCCAGCAGTTTATTTCGGGGGCGCGATTCTGGGGCCAACGTCCTGACTTTC. It yields the protein CASSLFRGRDSGANVLTF. This chain connects TRBV27 to TRBJ2-6; D might be TRBD1 or TRBD2, each matching 6 bases. V lost 1 base to trimming and J lost 1 base, with 14 bases between them. From germline, CDR1 is MNHEY and CDR2 SMNVEV (reference sequence). CDR3 length equals 18 residues.

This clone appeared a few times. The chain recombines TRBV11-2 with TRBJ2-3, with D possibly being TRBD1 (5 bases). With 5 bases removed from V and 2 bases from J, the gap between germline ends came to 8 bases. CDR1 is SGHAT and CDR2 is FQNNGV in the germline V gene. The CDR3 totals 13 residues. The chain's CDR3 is CASSQGYTDTQYF. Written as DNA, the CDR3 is TGTGCCAGCAGCCAGGGTTACACAGATACGCAGTATTTT.

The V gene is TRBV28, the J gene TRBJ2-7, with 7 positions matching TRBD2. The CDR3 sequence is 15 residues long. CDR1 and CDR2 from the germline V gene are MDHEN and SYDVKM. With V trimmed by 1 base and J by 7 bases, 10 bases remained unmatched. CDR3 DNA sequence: TGTGCCAGCAGTTTATTTACTAGCTTGGGAGGGGAGCAGTACTTC. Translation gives CASSLFTSLGGEQYF.

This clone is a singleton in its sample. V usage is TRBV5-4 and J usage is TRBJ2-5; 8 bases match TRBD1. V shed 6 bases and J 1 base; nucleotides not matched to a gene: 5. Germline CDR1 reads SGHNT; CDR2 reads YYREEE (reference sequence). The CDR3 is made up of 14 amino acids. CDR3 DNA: TGTGCCAGCACCAGAGGACAGGGCCAAGAGACCCAGTACTTC. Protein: CASTRGQGQETQYF.

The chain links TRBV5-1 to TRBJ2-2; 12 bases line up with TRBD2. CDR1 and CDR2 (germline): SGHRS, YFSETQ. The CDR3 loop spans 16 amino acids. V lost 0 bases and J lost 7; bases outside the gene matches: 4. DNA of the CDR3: TGCGCCAGCAGCTTGGTACTAGCGGGAGGAAACGGGGAGCTGTTTTTT. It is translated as CASSLVLAGGNGELFF.

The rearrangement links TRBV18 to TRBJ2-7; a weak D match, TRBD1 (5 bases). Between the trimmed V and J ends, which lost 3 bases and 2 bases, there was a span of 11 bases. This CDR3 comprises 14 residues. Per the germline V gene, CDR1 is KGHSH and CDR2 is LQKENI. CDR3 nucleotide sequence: TGTGCCAGCTCACCTGACAGTGGCACCTACGAGCAGTACTTC. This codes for CASSPDSGTYEQYF.

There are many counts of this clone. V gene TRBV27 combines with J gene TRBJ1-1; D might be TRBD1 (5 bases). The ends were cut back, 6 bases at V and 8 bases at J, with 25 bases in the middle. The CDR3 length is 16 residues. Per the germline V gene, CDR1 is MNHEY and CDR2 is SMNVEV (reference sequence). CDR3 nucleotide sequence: TGTGCCAGCAGCCCACCCCGGACACGCTCGTGGACCGAAGCTTTCTTT. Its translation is CASSPPRTRSWTEAFF.